The T cell receptor beta chain described here comes from a study of control samples from healthy donors and cancer patients. Produced via immunoSEQ multiplex PCR; TCRdb's table is partial and in-frame only. The sample carries about 150,000 clones, under 90% recorded once. CDR3 length: 15 amino acids. The ends lost 8 bases at V and 2 bases at J; junction bases unmatched: 9. The germline gives CDR1 SGHDN, CDR2 FVKESK. The gene calls are TRBV14 and TRBJ2-1; 7 bases match TRBD2. The TCR originated in a man aged 25 to 45 in good health. Sequenced: blood. CDR3 loop: CASPRGVVPYNEQFF. The CDR3 DNA sequence: TGTGCCAGCCCTCGGGGGGTGGTCCCCTACAATGAGCAGTTCTTC.